The entry that follows covers one T cell receptor (beta chain) sequence. There are many counts of this clonotype. Its antigen specificity is not known. No base quality values were provided; no much bigger clone lies one nucleotide off. The data were obtained in a study of blood T cells in healthy people across ages (dated by TCRdb to between 2014 and 2017). Concerning the study at large: In model experiments, roughly one uniquely barcoded TCR beta cDNA molecule per two T cells was captured by template switching. The study measured age-related changes in TCR beta repertoire diversity using deep sequencing normalized with unique cDNA molecular identifiers. Four age groups were formed from the donors: young (average approximately 15 years), middle-aged (roughly 38), aged (more than 55) and long-lived (approximately 80). To avoid experimental bias, donors of different ages were randomly spread across the sequencing lanes. The study analyzed two additional independent replicas of 1 million unique cDNA reads from the same blood draw for two donors, one aged 18 to 29 and one aged 80 or older.

Results and caveats for the whole study, not just this receptor: Donor CMV infection status was unknown, potentially confounding age-related changes in expanded clonotypes. Since profiling was done on bulk unsorted PBMCs, naive and antigen-experienced compartments could not be conclusively compared. Estimates of total diversity based on one million sequenced T cells were regarded as lower bounds and as underestimates. Compared with the aged group, more naive CD4+ T cells, fewer expanded clones and increased TCR diversity were shown by the long-lived group, suggesting age selection. As age increased, observed TCR beta diversity per million T cells dropped in a roughly linear way, and a significant reduction was already evident by age around 41. A strong correlation was found between observed TCR beta diversity and the percentage of naive T cells measured by flow cytometry.

Library preparation used 5' RACE. Instrument used: Illumina HiSeq 2500. A second PCR of roughly 7 to 11 cycles was performed with a sample-barcoded 5' primer and a J-beta primer mix. Each TCR beta cDNA molecule received a unique molecular identifier from a template-switch 5' adaptor carrying 12 random nucleotides. At least 2.5 million CDR3-containing paired-end reads were obtained from each sample. First-strand cDNA was synthesized from all RNA with the Mint cDNA synthesis kit, primed by a TRBC-specific oligonucleotide. After uracil-DNA glycosylase treatment, a first 18-cycle PCR used universal primers M1SS and BC2_uni_R on all cDNA. As for how the authors treated the data: For normalization, 1 million high-quality reads were randomly selected from each sample, with every read carrying a distinct molecular identifier. Reads sharing molecular identifiers were discarded rather than binned into consensus sequences. CDR3 identification, clonotype clustering and error correction used MiTCR with a Q25 quality threshold and the strictest error-elimination algorithm. Lower-bound total TCR beta diversity was estimated with a nonparametric unseen species model using Euler transformation. TCRdb took the public reads, trimmed them with fastp at Q25, ran MiXCR for clone calling and kept in-frame beta chains. CDR3 protein duplicates are merged, each entry listing the most common genes and DNA. The V and J calls, along with clone size, are taken from TCRdb and not from the paper's own processing. The sample table records around 870,000 distinct CDR3 sequences; more than 25% of these occur just once. Roughly 17% of the sample is taken by the ten largest.

Ends trimmed: V by 7 bases, J by 2 bases; bases unmatched to a gene: 1. The germline V gene yields MDHEN for CDR1 and SYDVKM for CDR2. The CDR3 runs 12 amino acids, cysteine and phenylalanine included. This entry keeps only the CDR3 DNA: 36 bases, framed from base 1. Systemically healthy Caucasian individuals from Russia, 35 to 50 in total and aged roughly 6 to 90 years, were included as donors. Each donor gave ten milliliters of peripheral blood, collected into EDTA-treated Vacutainer tubes. PBMCs were isolated by Ficoll-Paque density-gradient centrifugation, with at least 7 million obtained per sample. Total RNA, at least 5.5 micrograms per sample, was extracted from PBMCs with Trizol reagent. For every donor, flow cytometry on a PBMC aliquot measured the percentage of naive CD45RAhigh/CD27high T cells.

Sequences were obtained from blood. The chain is encoded by TRBV28 joined to TRBJ2-7; 8 junctional bases match TRBD1. This TCR was sampled from a woman of 80 years or more in good health. The base sequence is TGTGCCAGCACGGACAGGGCCTACGAGCAGTACTTC. It translates to CASTDRAYEQYF.